Sequencing of this TCR beta chain was carried out in a study of blood T cell repertoires in COVID-19. Sequenced by immunoSEQ multiplex PCR; TCRdb stores in-frame clones only, minus some. This sample has hundreds of thousands of clones, with approximately 88% found just once. CDR1 and CDR2 from the germline V gene are SGHRS and YFSETQ. The CDR3 is 14 amino acids. The J segment lost 4 bases and the V segment lost 4 bases, leaving 6 bases of the junction unmatched. Of note for this clone: A read error may explain this, as a much larger clone is one base away. The sample has other DNA sequences that encode this CDR3 too.

Sequencing was performed on peripheral blood. The sequence was obtained from a woman between 45 and 65 years old with COVID-19, enrolled during active disease. The chain links TRBV5-1 to TRBJ1-2, with 8 bases that match TRBD1. In nucleotides, the CDR3 is TGCGCCAGCAGCGGCGGACAGGGCCCCTATGGCTACACCTTC. Translating gives CASSGGQGPYGYTF.